The 11 T cell receptor beta chains below were found in one sample sequenced in a study of blood T cell repertoires in COVID-19 (dated by TCRdb to about 2020). Libraries were constructed by the immunoSEQ multiplex PCR assay. The immuneACCESS repertoire file appears here via TCRdb, limited to in-frame rearrangements. These files lack a portion of the clones; in checked studies, under half of the deficit traces to unresolved V genes, and the cause of the others is not known. The sample table contains tens of thousands of clones; only one count was recorded for 84% of them. Of the sample, about 12% falls within the top ten clones. Material for sequencing was peripheral blood. These receptors were collected from a human donor in a cohort sampled during active COVID-19.

The chain links TRBV9 to TRBJ2-6; tentative D call: TRBD2 (6 bases). There are 13 residues in the CDR3. V was shortened by 3 bases and J by 9 bases, with 10 bases between the two germline ends. The germline V gene encodes CDR1 SGDLS and CDR2 YYNGEE. The CDR3 spells CASSGTMSNVLTF. The CDR3, as DNA: TGTGCCAGCAGCGGGACTATGAGCAACGTCCTGACTTTC.

This chain joins TRBV5-8 and TRBJ2-7; 7 bases agree with TRBD1. The J segment lost 3 bases and the V segment lost 6 bases, leaving 3 bases of the junction unmatched. Germline CDR1 reads SGHTS; CDR2 reads YDEGEE. CDR3 length equals 12 residues. CDR3 loop: CASTRQGYEQYF. In DNA form, the CDR3 reads TGTGCCAGCACTAGACAGGGCTACGAGCAGTACTTC.

This sequence joins TRBV7-9 and TRBJ1-1; D not certain. V lost 3 bases, J lost 1 base, and 3 bases lay in between. Per germline, CDR1 SEHNR and CDR2 FQNEAQ (reference sequence). The CDR3 is 12 residues long. CDR3 region: CASSFQNTEAFF. The CDR3 DNA sequence: TGTGCCAGCAGCTTTCAGAACACTGAAGCTTTCTTT.

This clone was picked up a small number of times. The gene calls are TRBV3-1 (or the pseudogene TRBV3-2) and TRBJ1-5; D unclear. The CDR3 is made up of 13 amino acids. Germline-derived CDR1 and CDR2 are LGHDT and YNNKEL (reference sequence). V dropped 4 bases and J dropped 6 bases, with 10 bases sitting between them. Written as DNA, the CDR3 is TGTGCCAGCAGCCGAACTCCAGGTCAGCCCCAGCATTTT. Its protein product is CASSRTPGQPQHF.

The J gene is TRBJ2-7, the V gene TRBV11-2, with TRBD1 as a possible D gene (6 bases). The CDR3 spans 15 residues. The germline CDR1 and CDR2 sequences are SGHAT and FQNNGV. V was shortened by 6 bases and J by 6 bases, with 21 bases between the two germline ends. CDR3 loop: CASRNPTGPELEQYF. In nucleotides, the CDR3 is TGTGCCAGCAGGAACCCCACAGGGCCCGAACTCGAGCAGTACTTC.

J is TRBJ2-7 and V is TRBV11-2; 8 bases are a match to TRBD1. V shed 5 bases, J shed 0 bases, and the junction held 6 bases outside the gene matches. This CDR3 has 15 amino acids. From germline, CDR1 is SGHAT and CDR2 FQNNGV. CDR3 in amino acids: CASSAPDRASYEQYF. The CDR3 DNA reads TGTGCCAGCAGCGCCCCGGACAGGGCCTCCTACGAGCAGTACTTC.

V is TRBV29-1 and J is TRBJ2-3, with 7 positions matching TRBD2. The CDR3 has 14 amino acids. Germline V lookup: CDR1 SQVTM, CDR2 ANQGSEA. With V trimmed by 4 bases and J by 5 bases, 9 bases remained unmatched. The CDR3 DNA sequence: TGCAGCGTTGTAGGGCGGGAGAGTGTAGATACGCAGTATTTT. Amino acid sequence: CSVVGRESVDTQYF.

The chain is built from TRBV11-2 and TRBJ1-3; 8 bases are shared with TRBD1. This CDR3 contains 18 residues. V shed 0 bases, J shed 0 bases, and the junction held 7 bases outside the gene matches. CDR1 is SGHAT, CDR2 FQNNGV, per germline. The CDR3 DNA follows: TGTGCCAGCAGCTTAGACGAGGACAGGGCAATCTCTGGAAACACCATATATTTT. The encoded protein is CASSLDEDRAISGNTIYF.

Here the CDR3 DNA reads TGTGCCAGCAGTTCCCGGGGGAGCTCCTACGAGCAGTACTTC. Translation gives CASSSRGSSYEQYF. V gene TRBV28 combines with J gene TRBJ2-7, with TRBD2 as a possible D gene (6 bases). The V gene lost 4 bases and the J gene lost 0 bases, with 10 bases spanning the gap. Germline CDR1 and CDR2: MDHEN and SYDVKM. The CDR3 sequence is 14 residues long.

This chain links TRBV19 with TRBJ1-2; 7 nucleotides match TRBD1. Germline-derived CDR1 and CDR2 are LNHDA and SQIVND (reference sequence). Losses at the gene ends were 7 bases for V and 8 bases for J; bases not matched to a gene: 7. This CDR3 is built from 12 residues. This chain's CDR3 is CASTETGNGYTF. The CDR3 DNA is TGTGCCAGTACTGAGACAGGGAACGGCTACACCTTC.

A single count supports this clone. The chain links TRBV30 to TRBJ2-7; 7 nucleotides agree with TRBD2. CDR3 size: 14 residues. The ends lost 8 bases at V and 6 bases at J; junction bases unmatched: 16. The germline CDR1 and CDR2 sequences are GTSNPN and SVGIG (reference sequence). The CDR3 sequence is CASRGQSGGGEQYF. The DNA of the CDR3 is TGTGCCAGTCGGGGTCAGTCGGGAGGAGGCGAGCAGTACTTC.